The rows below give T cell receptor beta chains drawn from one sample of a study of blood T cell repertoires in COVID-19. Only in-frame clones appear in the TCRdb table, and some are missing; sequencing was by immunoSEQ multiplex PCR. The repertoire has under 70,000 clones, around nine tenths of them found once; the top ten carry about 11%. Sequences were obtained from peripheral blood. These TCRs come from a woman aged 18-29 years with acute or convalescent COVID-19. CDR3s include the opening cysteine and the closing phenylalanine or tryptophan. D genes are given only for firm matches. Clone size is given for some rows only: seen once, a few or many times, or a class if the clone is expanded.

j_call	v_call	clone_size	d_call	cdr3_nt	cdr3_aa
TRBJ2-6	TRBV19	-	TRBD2	TGTGCCAGTAGTAACAGACTAGCGGGAGGTGCAGGGGCCAACGTCCTGACTTTC	CASSNRLAGGAGANVLTF
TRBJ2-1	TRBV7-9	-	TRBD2	TGTGCCAGCAGCTTAGTCAGCGGGAGGGGCAATGAGCAGTTCTTC	CASSLVSGRGNEQFF
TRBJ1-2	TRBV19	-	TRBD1	TGTGCCAGTAGTACCCGGGACAGGGATTCTACTAACTATGGCTACACCTTC	CASSTRDRDSTNYGYTF
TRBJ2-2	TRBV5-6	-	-	TGTGCCAGCAGCTTGTTGGCAGGGGCTCGTGGGACCGGGGAGCTGTTTTTT	CASSLLAGARGTGELFF
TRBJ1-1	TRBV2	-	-	TGTGCCAGCAGTGATTACGCGGAGAACACTGAAGCTTTCTTT	CASSDYAENTEAFF
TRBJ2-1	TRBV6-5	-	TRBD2	TGTGCCAGCAGGCCTTTGGGGGGAGGGAATGAGCAGTTCTTC	CASRPLGGGNEQFF
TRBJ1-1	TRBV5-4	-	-	TGTGCCAGCAGTCATCCGGAGGGAAGCACTGAAGCTTTCTTT	CASSHPEGSTEAFF
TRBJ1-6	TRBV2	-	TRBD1	TGTGCCAGCATCGGCAGGGGGTCGAGGTCACCCCTCCACTTT	CASIGRGSRSPLHF
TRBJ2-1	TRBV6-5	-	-	TGTGCCAGCAGTTCCGGACAACCTACCTACAATGAGCAGTTCTTC	CASSSGQPTYNEQFF
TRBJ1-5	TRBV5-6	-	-	TGTGCCAGCAGCTTGTATGAGGGCGGTCAGCCCCAGCATTTT	CASSLYEGGQPQHF
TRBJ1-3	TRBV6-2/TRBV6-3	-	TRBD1	TGTGCCAGCAGTCAACGACCGGGACAGCCAAATGTCTCTGGAAACACCATATATTTT	CASSQRPGQPNVSGNTIYF
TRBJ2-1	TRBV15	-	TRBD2	TGTGCCACCAGCGGGGCTTGGGCTAGCGGGAAAAAGCAGTTCTTC	CATSGAWASGKKQFF
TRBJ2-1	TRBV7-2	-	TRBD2	TGTGCCAGCAGCTCCCAACTAGCGGGAAGCTACAATGAGCAGTTCTTC	CASSSQLAGSYNEQFF
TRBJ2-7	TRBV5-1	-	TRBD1	TGCGCCAGCAGCTGGGGGACAGCTATATCCTACGAGCAGTACTTC	CASSWGTAISYEQYF
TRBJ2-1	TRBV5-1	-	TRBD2	TGCGCCAGCAGCCACCGGACCCGGACTAGCGGGGGAAGAGGTTCCAATGAGCAGTTCTTC	CASSHRTRTSGGRGSNEQFF
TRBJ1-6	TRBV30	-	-	TGTGCCTGGAGTCGGAGGGGGGGCGGAAATTCACCCCTCCACTTT	CAWSRRGGGNSPLHF
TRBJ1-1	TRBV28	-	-	TGTGCCAGCAGTTTGACCCGGGGAGGGGGCACTGAAGCTTTCTTT	CASSLTRGGGTEAFF
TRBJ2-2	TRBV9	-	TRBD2	TGTGCCAGCAGCGCCCTAGCGGCGAACACCGGGGAGCTGTTTTTT	CASSALAANTGELFF
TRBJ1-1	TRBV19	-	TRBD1	TGTGCCAGTAGTACCCTGACAGGGGGCGTGCAATATACTGAAGCTTTCTTT	CASSTLTGGVQYTEAFF
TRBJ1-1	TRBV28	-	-	TGTGCCAGCAGACAGGGTATGCTAAGTGCTGAAGCTTTCTTT	CASRQGMLSAEAFF
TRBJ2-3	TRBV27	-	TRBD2	TGTGCCAGCGCCCTGACTAGCCCGCTCACAGATACGCAGTATTTT	CASALTSPLTDTQYF
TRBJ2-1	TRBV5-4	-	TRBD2	TGTGCCAGCAGCTTTTCTAGCGGGAGTAATGAGCAGTTCTTC	CASSFSSGSNEQFF
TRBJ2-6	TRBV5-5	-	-	TGTGCCAGTAACCTCGAGACAAGTGGGGCCAACGTCCTGACTTTC	CASNLETSGANVLTF
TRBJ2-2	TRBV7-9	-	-	TGTGCCAGCAGCTTAATCTTTACAGGAACCGGGGAGCTGTTTTTT	CASSLIFTGTGELFF
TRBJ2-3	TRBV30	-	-	TGTGCCTGGACTATTACAGATACGCAGTATTTT	CAWTITDTQYF
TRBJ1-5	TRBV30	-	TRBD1	TGTGCCTGGAGTTTCGGGACAGGGCAACAGCCCCAGCATTTT	CAWSFGTGQQPQHF
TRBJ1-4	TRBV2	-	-	TGTGCCAGCACTATGACAGGAGGCGGGGGTGAAAAACTGTTTTTT	CASTMTGGGGEKLFF
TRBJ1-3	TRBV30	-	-	TGTGCCTCAAGGGGTAGGGCTGCTGGAAACACCATATATTTT	CASRGRAAGNTIYF
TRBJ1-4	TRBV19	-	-	TGTGCCAGTAGTATCGGGAGGGGCCCCGCAACTAATGAAAAACTGTTTTTT	CASSIGRGPATNEKLFF
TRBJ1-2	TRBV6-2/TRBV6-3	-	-	TGTGCCAGCAGTTACCTAGAGTCTCCCCTGGGCTACACCTTC	CASSYLESPLGYTF
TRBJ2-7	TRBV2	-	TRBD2	TGTGCCAGCAGTGATTTAGTAGCGGGGGACTCCTACGAGCAGTACTTC	CASSDLVAGDSYEQYF
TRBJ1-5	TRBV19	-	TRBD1	TGTGCCAGTAGTATCTTGCCCCGGGGACAGGGGAGAAGAGATCATCAGCCCCAGCATTTT	CASSILPRGQGRRDHQPQHF
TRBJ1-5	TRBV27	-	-	TGTGCCAGCAGTAACGCCGGGACACCTCAGCCCCAGCATTTT	CASSNAGTPQPQHF
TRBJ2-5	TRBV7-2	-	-	TGTGCCAGCAGCTCGTACCAAGAGACCCAGTACTTC	CASSSYQETQYF
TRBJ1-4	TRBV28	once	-	TGTGCCAGCACCGCGGGGGGGGCGCGAGAAAAACTGTTTTTT	CASTAGGAREKLFF
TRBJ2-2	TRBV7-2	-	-	TGTGCCAGCAGCTACAGGGTGCCCACCGGGGAGCTGTTTTTT	CASSYRVPTGELFF
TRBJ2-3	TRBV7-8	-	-	TGTGCCAGCAGCCCGGGGGGCTATACGCAGTATTTT	CASSPGGYTQYF
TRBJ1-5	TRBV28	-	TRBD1	TGTGCCAGCAGTGTAGGGACAGACAATCAGCCCCAGCATTTT	CASSVGTDNQPQHF
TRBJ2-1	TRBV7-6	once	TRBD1	TGTGCCAGCAGCTTAGGGTTGCGACAGGGGGAAAATGAGCAGTTCTTC	CASSLGLRQGENEQFF
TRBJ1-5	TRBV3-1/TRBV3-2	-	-	TGTGCCAGCAGTACCGGTGGCAATCAGCCCCAGCATTTT	CASSTGGNQPQHF
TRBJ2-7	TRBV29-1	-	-	TGCAGCGTGCTAGGACACAACGAGCAGTACTTC	CSVLGHNEQYF
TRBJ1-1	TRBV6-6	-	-	TGTGCCAGCAGTTTCCAGGTTGAGAACACTGAAGCTTTCTTT	CASSFQVENTEAFF
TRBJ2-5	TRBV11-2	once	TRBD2	TGTGCCAGCAGCTTCTCCCCCCCGGGGGGCGGGAGGGAGGAGACCCAGTACTTC	CASSFSPPGGGREETQYF
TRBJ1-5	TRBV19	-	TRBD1	TGTGCCAGTAGTATCGGACAGGGCCAGCCCCAGCATTTT	CASSIGQGQPQHF
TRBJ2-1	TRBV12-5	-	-	TGTGCTAGCTCCCCCAGTGGGAGATTGGATGAGCAGTTCTTC	CASSPSGRLDEQFF
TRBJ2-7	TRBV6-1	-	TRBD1	TGTGCCAGCAGTGACATGACAGGGGGCTACGAGCAGTACTTC	CASSDMTGGYEQYF
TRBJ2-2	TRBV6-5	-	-	TGTGCCAGCAGGCGACAGGCGGCGAACACCGGGGAGCTGTTTTTT	CASRRQAANTGELFF
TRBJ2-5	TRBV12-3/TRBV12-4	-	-	TGTGCCAGCGGGCCTGGCCATCAAGAGACCCAGTACTTC	CASGPGHQETQYF
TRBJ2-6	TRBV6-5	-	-	TGTGCCAGCACCAGCTCTGGGGCCAACGTCCTGACTTTC	CASTSSGANVLTF
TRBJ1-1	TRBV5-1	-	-	TGCGCCAGCAGCTCAACCAGGGGAAACACTGAAGCTTTCTTT	CASSSTRGNTEAFF
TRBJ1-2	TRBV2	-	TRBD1	TGTGCCAGCAGTTGGGGACAGGGAACCAACTATGGCTACACCTTC	CASSWGQGTNYGYTF
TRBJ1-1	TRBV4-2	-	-	TGTGCCAGCAGCCAAGAACTACAGGCCAACACTGAAGCTTTCTTT	CASSQELQANTEAFF
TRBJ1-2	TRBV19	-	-	TGTGCCAGTAGTCCGGCCGGCGGTGGCTACACCTTC	CASSPAGGGYTF
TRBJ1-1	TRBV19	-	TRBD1	TGTGCCAGTACCCCAAGGCTCCAGGGGGCTGAAGCTTTCTTT	CASTPRLQGAEAFF
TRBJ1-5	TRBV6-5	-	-	TGTGCCAGCAGTTACGTGGCAGGTCAGCCCCAGCATTTT	CASSYVAGQPQHF
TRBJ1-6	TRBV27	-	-	TGTGCCAGCAGTTTCCCGTCAGCACCCCTCCACTTT	CASSFPSAPLHF
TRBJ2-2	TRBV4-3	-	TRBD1	TGCGCCAGCAGCCATCGGACAGGGCCTCAAGCCGGGGAGCTGTTTTTT	CASSHRTGPQAGELFF
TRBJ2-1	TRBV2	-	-	TGTGCCAGCAGTGAAGTGAGGTGGGGGGGCCGCAATGAGCAGTTCTTC	CASSEVRWGGRNEQFF
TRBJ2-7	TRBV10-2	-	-	TGCGCCAGCACCCCAGCGGAGCTGGACGAGCAGTACTTC	CASTPAELDEQYF
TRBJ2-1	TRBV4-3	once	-	TGCGCCAGCAGCCCAAGTGATCACAGGGACGGGCATGAGCAGTTCTTC	CASSPSDHRDGHEQFF